This T cell receptor (beta chain) was profiled in a study of shared clonotypes between healthy human individuals (dated by TCRdb to the early 2020s). As for the study more broadly: A couple of women and a few men aged 18 to 49 years were included in the cohort. For each donor, three plates each were used for CD4 naive and CD4 memory, two plates were used for CD8 naive, and one plate was used for CD8 memory. To estimate repertoire size and how much clonotypes are shared between individuals, the study performed deep sequencing of blood TCR repertoires from roughly five healthy adults. Different laboratories and diverse techniques were used to prepare libraries and sequence TCR repertoires, to increase sequencing depth and limit assay-specific biases. Between about 0.94 and 8.9 billion PBMCs per donor were obtained by leukapheresis. Results the study describes overall, beyond this receptor: Based on pairwise subsampling, the degree of clonotype sharing among donors was expected to be affected by sequencing depth. Larger estimated clonotype richness was generally found for naive subsets than for memory subsets. Even with the large sequencing depth, rarefaction of the sorted-subset datasets indicated that sequencing was incomplete. Only blood was sampled, and tissue TCR repertoires likely differ from those in blood. Because the study included only a small number of donors, the genetic and exposure-history diversity represented was limited. Clonotypes shared by all four sorted-subset donors showed higher generation probabilities than non-shared clonotypes. Sharing across several donors was observed for 4.5% to 6.5% of naive CD4, about 3.2% of naive CD8, around 2.5% of memory CD4, and 0.4% of memory CD8 clonotypes.

In regard to this clone: Its specific antigen is unknown. No qualities accompany the bases; no much larger clone lies one base away.

CDR1 and CDR2 were assigned from the germline V gene as SGHTA and FQGNSA. The CDR3 sequence holds 14 residues, the cysteine and phenylalanine included. Left in the record is the CDR3 DNA by itself, 42 bases read in frame from the first base. The junction carries 10 bases between V and J, which are trimmed by 6 bases and 0 bases respectively. Using the deep immunoSEQ assay, multiplex PCR amplified TCR CDR3 regions from genomic DNA. Extracted genomic DNA from each cell subset was distributed evenly across all wells of several immunoSEQ 96-well plates, and each plate was treated as a replicate. For sorted subsets, about 220 ng of genomic DNA, equivalent to roughly 33,000 T cell genomes, went into each replicate PCR. Purified libraries were measured with a Qubit 3.0 fluorometer, size-checked on a Bioanalyzer 2100, and measured again with the KAPA Library Quantification kit. Each immunoSEQ 96-well plate was sequenced on its own single-read 150-cycle Illumina NextSeq 550 flow cell. The paper's processing steps were these. The immunoSEQ output contained only junctional sequences without quality scores, so filtering could not match that applied to full-length reads. Sequences were annotated with PyIR, a Python wrapper for IgBLAST v1.9, and V/J genes and CDR3 were assigned using IMGT germline references. Reads with weak V/J assignments (E-value above 1e-6), missing CDR3, stop codons, out-of-frame junctions, or ambiguous translated residues were removed. V3J clonotypes were defined by identical inferred V gene, J gene, and CDR3 amino acid sequence. Percentage overlap between repertoires was calculated by dividing the number of shared unique clonotypes by the size of the smaller repertoire. RTK rarefaction, the Chao1 estimator, and Recon v2.1 estimates of unobserved clonotypes were used to assess repertoire richness. Generation probabilities were computed with OLGA for all TCRbeta clonotypes obtained by the gDNA method from several donors. Not all clones reach the TCRdb copy of this immuneACCESS table, which keeps in-frame sequences only. Checked studies attribute under half of the gap to unresolved V genes and leave the rest unexplained. The V and J calls and clone size were taken over from that table, and D and trimming were inferred from the DNA. The table for this sample lists 1,500,000 or so clones; roughly 96% of them were counted only once. Jointly, the top ten make up more than 0.9% of the sample.

Healthy HIV-negative adults with no recently reported acute infections or vaccinations were included as donors. All donors were Caucasian adults living in Nashville, Tennessee, USA. CD4+ T cells were enriched through magnetic negative selection, after which naive cells were positively selected on CD45RA and the remaining negative fraction served as the memory subset. Blood was collected by leukapheresis, and PBMCs were isolated by Ficoll-Histopaque density gradient centrifugation and then cryopreserved in liquid nitrogen vapor phase. Analytical flow cytometry was used to check the purity and quantity of each magnetically sorted T cell population. Each sorted fraction had its genomic DNA isolated and then quantified by UV absorbance on a Nanodrop 2000c.

The specimen sequenced was naive CD4+ T cells sorted from blood. The cell subset or site label here, explained by the study, means: CD45RA+ positively selected. Recombination linked TRBV7-2 to TRBJ2-3, with an unclear D gene assignment. This TCR derives from a man younger than 45 in good health. Here the CDR3 is given as CASRDATSTDTQYF. The sequenced DNA: TGTGCCAGCAGGGACGCCACTAGCACAGATACGCAGTATTTT.